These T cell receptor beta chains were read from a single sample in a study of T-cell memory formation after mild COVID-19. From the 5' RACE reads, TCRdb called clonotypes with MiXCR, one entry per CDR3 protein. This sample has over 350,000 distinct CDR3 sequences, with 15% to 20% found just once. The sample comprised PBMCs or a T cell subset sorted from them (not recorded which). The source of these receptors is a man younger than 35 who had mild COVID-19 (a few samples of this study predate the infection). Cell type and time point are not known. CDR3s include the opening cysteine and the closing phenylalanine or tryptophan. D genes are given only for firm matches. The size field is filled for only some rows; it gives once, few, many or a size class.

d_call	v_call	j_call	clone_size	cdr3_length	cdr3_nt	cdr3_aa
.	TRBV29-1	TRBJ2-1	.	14	TGCAGCGTTGAGGCATCGAATGGGTACAATGAGCAGTTCTTC	CSVEASNGYNEQFF
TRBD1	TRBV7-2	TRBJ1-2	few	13	TGTGTGGAAGGTTGGACAGGGGGCGATGGCTACACCTTC	CVEGWTGGDGYTF
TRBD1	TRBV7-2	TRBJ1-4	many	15	TGTGCCAGCAGCTTTGCCGGGACAGGTGGAGAAAAACTGTTTTTT	CASSFAGTGGEKLFF
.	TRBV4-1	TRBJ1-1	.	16	TGCGCCAGCATCTCACTCAGGCCCGGGGAGGTCCCTGAAGCTTTCTTT	CASISLRPGEVPEAFF
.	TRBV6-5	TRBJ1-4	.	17	TGTGCCAGCAGTTACTCGTCTCCCTACGTGGCTAATGAAAAACTGTTTTTT	CASSYSSPYVANEKLFF
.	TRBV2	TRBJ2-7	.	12	TGTGCCAGCAGTGCGGGAGTGGTTGAGCAGTACTTC	CASSAGVVEQYF
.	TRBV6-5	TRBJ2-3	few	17	TGTGCCAGCAGTTACTCTGACGGCGCGGGGAGCACAGATACGCAGTATTTT	CASSYSDGAGSTDTQYF
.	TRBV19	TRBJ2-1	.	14	TGTGCCAGTAGCCTATGGGGGTCGGGGGACGCCTTGGTCTTC	CASSLWGSGDALVF
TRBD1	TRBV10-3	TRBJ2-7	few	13	TGTGCCATCAGCGCAGGGGGCGGGTACGAGCAGTACTTC	CAISAGGGYEQYF
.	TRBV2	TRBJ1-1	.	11	TGTGCCAGCAGTGAAGACACTGAAGCTTTCTTT	CASSEDTEAFF
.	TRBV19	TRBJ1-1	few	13	TGTGCCAGTAGTATATCTCCGGGACCTGAAGCTTTCTTT	CASSISPGPEAFF
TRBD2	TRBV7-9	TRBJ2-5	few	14	TGTGCCAGCAGCCCGGAGCGGGGTCAAGAGACCCAGTACTTC	CASSPERGQETQYF
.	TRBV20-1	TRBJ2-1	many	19	TGCAGTGCTCCCATTTATGGCAGGGGCTATCCAAGCTCCTACAATGAGCAGTTCTTC	CSAPIYGRGYPSSYNEQFF
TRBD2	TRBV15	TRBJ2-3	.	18	TGTGCCACCAGCAGAATAGCGGGGGCCGAACTTAGCACAGATACGCAGTATTTT	CATSRIAGAELSTDTQYF
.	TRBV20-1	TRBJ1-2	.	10	TGCAGTGCTAGCGACAGTGGCTACACCTTC	CSASDSGYTF
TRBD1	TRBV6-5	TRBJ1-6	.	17	TGTGCCAGCAGTTACATACTCCGGGACAGGCGCATTCACCCCCTCCACTTT	CASSYILRDRRIHPLHF
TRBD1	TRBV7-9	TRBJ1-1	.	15	TGTGCCAGCACTTCTTGGACAGGGATGAACACTGAAGCTTTCTTT	CASTSWTGMNTEAFF
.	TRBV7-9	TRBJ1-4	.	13	TGTGCCAGCAGCTTACCAGATTTGGGAAAACTGTTTTTT	CASSLPDLGKLFF
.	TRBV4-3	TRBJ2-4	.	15	TGCGCCAGCAGCCAAGACTCTCCCGGCCTGGGCATTCAGTACTTC	CASSQDSPGLGIQYF
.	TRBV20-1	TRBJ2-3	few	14	TGCAGTGCTAGACCCCAGCGGCACACAGATACGCAGTATTTT	CSARPQRHTDTQYF
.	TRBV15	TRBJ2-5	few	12	TGTGCCACCAGCAGAGATAGAGAGACCCAGTACTTC	CATSRDRETQYF
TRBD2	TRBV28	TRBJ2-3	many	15	TGTGCCAGCAGCGCGGGGGGGGCCAGACCAGATACGCAGTATTTT	CASSAGGARPDTQYF
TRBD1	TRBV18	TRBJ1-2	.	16	TGTGCCAGCTCACCGGAGGGACAGGGGGGGAACTATGGCTACACCTTC	CASSPEGQGGNYGYTF
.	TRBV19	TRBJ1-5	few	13	TGTGCCAGTAGTACACAGGACAATCAGCCCCAGCATTTT	CASSTQDNQPQHF
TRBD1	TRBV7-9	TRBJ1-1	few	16	TGTGCCGAAACCGGGACAGGGATTGGGGAGAACACTGAAGCTTTCTTT	CAETGTGIGENTEAFF
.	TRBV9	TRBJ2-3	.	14	TGTGCCAGCAGCGTAGTGGACCCGCCGGATACGCAGTATTTT	CASSVVDPPDTQYF
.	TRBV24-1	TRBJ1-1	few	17	TGTGCCTCCCCAAGAACGACGGGCTTCGGGAAGAACACTGAAGCTTTCTTT	CASPRTTGFGKNTEAFF
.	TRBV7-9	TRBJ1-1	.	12	TGTGCCAGCGGTACTCGGAACACTGAAGCTTTCTTT	CASGTRNTEAFF
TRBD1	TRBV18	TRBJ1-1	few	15	TGTGCCAGCTCACTTTCTACAGGGGTGAGCACTGAAGCTTTCTTT	CASSLSTGVSTEAFF
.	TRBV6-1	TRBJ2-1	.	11	TGTGCCAGCTCGGGGGGCTATGAGCAGTTCTTC	CASSGGYEQFF
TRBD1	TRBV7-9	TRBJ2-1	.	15	TGTGCCAGCAGCAGCCGGGACAGGGGGCTGAATGAGCAGTTCTTC	CASSSRDRGLNEQFF
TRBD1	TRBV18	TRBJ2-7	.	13	TGTGCCAGCTCACCTGGACAGGTAGGCGAGCAGTACTTC	CASSPGQVGEQYF
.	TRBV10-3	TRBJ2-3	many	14	TGTGCCACCAGTCAAGGGGGGCCCACAGATACGCAGTATTTT	CATSQGGPTDTQYF
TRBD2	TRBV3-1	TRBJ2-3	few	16	TGTGCCAGCAGCCAAGGCCTAGCGGGGCTCACAGATACGCAGTATTTT	CASSQGLAGLTDTQYF
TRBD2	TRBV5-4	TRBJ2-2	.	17	TGTGCCAGCAGCCCCGGACTAGCGGGGGGGAACACCGGGGAGCTGTTTTTT	CASSPGLAGGNTGELFF
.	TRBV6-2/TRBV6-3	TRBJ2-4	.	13	TGTGCCACAACAGGGTATGGGAAAAACATTCAGTACTTC	CATTGYGKNIQYF
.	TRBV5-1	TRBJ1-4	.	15	TGCGCCACTTCTAATCAAGGACAGCTTAATGAAAAACTGTTTTTT	CATSNQGQLNEKLFF
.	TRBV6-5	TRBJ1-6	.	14	TGTGCCAGCAGTCGGACGGTCCATAATTCACCCCTCCACTTT	CASSRTVHNSPLHF
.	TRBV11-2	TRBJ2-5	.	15	TGTGCCAGCAGCCCCCCCCGGGCCTACCGAGAGACCCAGTACTTC	CASSPPRAYRETQYF
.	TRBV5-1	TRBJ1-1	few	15	TGCGCCAGCAGCTTCCAGGGCGGTAGGAACACTGAAGCTTTCTTT	CASSFQGGRNTEAFF
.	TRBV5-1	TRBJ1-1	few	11	TGCGCCAGCAGCTCCGATATTGAAGCTTTCTTT	CASSSDIEAFF